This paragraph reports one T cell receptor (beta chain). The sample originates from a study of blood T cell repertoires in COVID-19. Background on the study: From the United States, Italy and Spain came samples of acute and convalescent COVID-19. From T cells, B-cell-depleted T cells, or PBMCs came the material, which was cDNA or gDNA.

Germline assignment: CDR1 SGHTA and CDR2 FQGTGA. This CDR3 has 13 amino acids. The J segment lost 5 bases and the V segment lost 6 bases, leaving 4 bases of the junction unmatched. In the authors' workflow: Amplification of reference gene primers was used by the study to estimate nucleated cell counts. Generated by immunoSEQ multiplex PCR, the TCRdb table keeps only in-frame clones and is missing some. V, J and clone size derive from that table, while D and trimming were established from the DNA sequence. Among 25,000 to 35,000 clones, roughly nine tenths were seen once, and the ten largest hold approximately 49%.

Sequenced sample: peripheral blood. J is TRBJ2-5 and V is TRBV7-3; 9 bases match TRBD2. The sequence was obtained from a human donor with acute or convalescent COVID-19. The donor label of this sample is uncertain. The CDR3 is CASRLAGVETQYF. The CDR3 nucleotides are TGTGCCAGCAGGTTAGCGGGAGTGGAGACCCAGTACTTC.